The entry that follows covers one T cell receptor beta chain sequence. The PCR made use of 60 Vbeta and 13 Jbeta primers. Produced via immunoSEQ multiplex PCR; TCRdb's table is partial and in-frame only. The profile shows more than 90,000 clones, around 84% of them singletons. This entry belongs to a study of cytomegalovirus exposure and HLA in healthy donors. V lost 5 bases to trimming and J lost 9 bases; unmatched junction nucleotides: 12. The CDR3 extends over 15 amino acids. CDR1 SGHVS and CDR2 FQNEAQ come from the germline V gene. Sequenced input: PBMCs. The chain is built from TRBV7-8 and TRBJ2-1; 8 bases are a match to TRBD1. The TCR comes from a man younger than 40 in good health and CMV-seropositive. The CDR3 bases are TGTGCCAGCAGCCACCCCAACAGGGGGGAGGCTGAGCAGTTCTTC. Translating gives CASSHPNRGEAEQFF.